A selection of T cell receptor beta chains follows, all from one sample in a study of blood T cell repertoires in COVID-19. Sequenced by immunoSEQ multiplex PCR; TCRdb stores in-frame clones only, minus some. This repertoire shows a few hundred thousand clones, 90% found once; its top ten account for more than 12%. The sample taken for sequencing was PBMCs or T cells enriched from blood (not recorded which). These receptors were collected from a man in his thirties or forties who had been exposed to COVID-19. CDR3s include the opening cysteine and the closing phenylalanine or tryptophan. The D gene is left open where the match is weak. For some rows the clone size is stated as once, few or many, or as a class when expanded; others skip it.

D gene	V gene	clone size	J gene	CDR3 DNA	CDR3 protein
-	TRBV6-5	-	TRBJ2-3	TGTGCCAGCGGGGTAGCGTATAGCACAGATACGCAGTATTTT	CASGVAYSTDTQYF
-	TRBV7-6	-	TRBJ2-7	TGTGCCAGCAGCTTAGATCTAGAGGACGAGCAGTACTTC	CASSLDLEDEQYF
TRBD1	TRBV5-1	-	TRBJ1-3	TGCGCCAGCAGCCCCGGGACAGCTTCTGGAAACACCATATATTTT	CASSPGTASGNTIYF
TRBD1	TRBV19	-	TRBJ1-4	TGTGCCAGCGGGACAGGGACTGAAAAACTGTTTTTT	CASGTGTEKLFF
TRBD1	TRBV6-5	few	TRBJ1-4	TGTGCCAGCAGGGGGACAGGGATTAATGAAAAACTGTTTTTT	CASRGTGINEKLFF
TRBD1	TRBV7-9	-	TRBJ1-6	TGTGCCAGCAGCTTAATCCCTGGACAGGGCCCCTCGGGTTCACCCCTCCACTTT	CASSLIPGQGPSGSPLHF
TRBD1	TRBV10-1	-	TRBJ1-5	TGCGCCAGCAGGGCCGACAGGGGAAGCAATCAGCCCCAGCATTTT	CASRADRGSNQPQHF
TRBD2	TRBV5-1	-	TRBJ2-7	TGCGCCAGCAGCTCGACTAGCGGGGGGCGATCCTACGAGCAGTACTTC	CASSSTSGGRSYEQYF
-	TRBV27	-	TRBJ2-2	TGTGCCAGCAGTTGGGGCACAGAAAGCACCGGGGAGCTGTTTTTT	CASSWGTESTGELFF
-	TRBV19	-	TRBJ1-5	TGTGCCAGTAGTATCTCCCAGGGGAGGGGTCAGCCCCAGCATTTT	CASSISQGRGQPQHF
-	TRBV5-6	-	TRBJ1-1	TGTGCCAGCAGCTTTTGGGACACTATGAACACTGAAGCTTTCTTT	CASSFWDTMNTEAFF
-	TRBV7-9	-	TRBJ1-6	TGTGCCAGCAGCCCCCAGGCAGGGGAAGAGTCACCCCTCCACTTT	CASSPQAGEESPLHF
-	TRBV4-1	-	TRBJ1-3	TGCGCCAGCAGCCAGCCGGCAGGGGGAAACACCATATATTTT	CASSQPAGGNTIYF
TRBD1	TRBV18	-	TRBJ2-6	TGTGCCAGCTCACACGGTGGAATCCGGGACAGGGGGCCTGGGGCCAACGTCCTGACTTTC	CASSHGGIRDRGPGANVLTF
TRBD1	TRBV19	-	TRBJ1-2	TGTGCCAGTAGACAGGGGAGGTCTAACTATGGCTACACCTTC	CASRQGRSNYGYTF
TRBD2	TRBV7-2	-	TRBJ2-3	TGTGCCAGCAGCTTATACCAATATTCGTTTGGCGGGGGTGCAGATACGCAGTATTTT	CASSLYQYSFGGGADTQYF
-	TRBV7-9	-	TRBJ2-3	TGTGCCAGCAGCTTCCCCCAGGGGTGGGGCACAGATACGCAGTATTTT	CASSFPQGWGTDTQYF
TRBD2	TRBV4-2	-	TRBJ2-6	TGTGCCAGCAGCCAACCGATGAGGGGGACTAGCGGGGGCGACCTCTCCGGGGCCAACGTCCTGACTTTC	CASSQPMRGTSGGDLSGANVLTF
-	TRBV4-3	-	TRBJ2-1	TGCGCCAGCAGCCAAGATCCGACGACGGACAAGTTCTTC	CASSQDPTTDKFF
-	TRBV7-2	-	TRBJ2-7	TGTGCCAGCAGCCCGCCCCCAATGGCGGGGGCGTACGAGCAGTACTTC	CASSPPPMAGAYEQYF
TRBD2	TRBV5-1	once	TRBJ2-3	TGCGCCAGCAGCACCGGACTAGCGGAGTACACAGATACGCAGTATTTT	CASSTGLAEYTDTQYF
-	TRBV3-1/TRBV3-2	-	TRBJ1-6	TGTGCCAGCAGCCAAGAGACAGCTCGATCACCCCTCCACTTT	CASSQETARSPLHF
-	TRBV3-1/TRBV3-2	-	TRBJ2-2	TGTGCCAGCAGCCCCTATTCGGGCACCGGGGAGCTGTTTTTT	CASSPYSGTGELFF
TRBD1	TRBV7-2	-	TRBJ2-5	TGTGCCAGCAGCTTAGCAGCGGGACAGGGAGAGACCCAGTACTTC	CASSLAAGQGETQYF
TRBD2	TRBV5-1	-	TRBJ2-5	TGCGCCAGCAGCTTCACTAGCGGGGGGCCGAAAGAGACCCAGTACTTC	CASSFTSGGPKETQYF
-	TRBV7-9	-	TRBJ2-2	TGTGCCAGCATCCAGGCCGGGGAGCTGTTTTTT	CASIQAGELFF
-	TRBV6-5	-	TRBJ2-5	TGTGCCAGCAGTTACTCTCGGACTCCGAAAGAGACCCAGTACTTC	CASSYSRTPKETQYF
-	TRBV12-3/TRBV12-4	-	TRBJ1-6	TGTGCCAGCAGATTGGGCACACGGCCCCTCCACTTT	CASRLGTRPLHF
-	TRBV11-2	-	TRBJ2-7	TGTGCCAGCAGCTCTCCCTCCTACGAGCAGTACTTC	CASSSPSYEQYF
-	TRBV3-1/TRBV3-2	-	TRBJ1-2	TGTGCCAGCAGCCAAGCTTCGAGTGGCACCTTC	CASSQASSGTF
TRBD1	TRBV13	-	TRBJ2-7	TGTGCCAGCAGCTCACAGGGACAGATTACGGAGCAGTACTTC	CASSSQGQITEQYF
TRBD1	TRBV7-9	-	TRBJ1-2	TGTGCCAGCAGCATAGGAAACAGGGGCGGCTATGGCTACACCTTC	CASSIGNRGGYGYTF
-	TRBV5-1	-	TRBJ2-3	TGCGCCAGCAGCTTGTCCAAACAGGGCACAGATACGCAGTATTTT	CASSLSKQGTDTQYF
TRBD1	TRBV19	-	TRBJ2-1	TGTGCCAGCCAGATCCGACAGGGGGCTCTTGATGAGCAGTTCTTC	CASQIRQGALDEQFF
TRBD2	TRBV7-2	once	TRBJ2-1	TGTGCCAGCAGCTTACAAGCGGGGGGCAATGAGCAGTTCTTC	CASSLQAGGNEQFF
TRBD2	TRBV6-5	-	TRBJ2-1	TGTGCCAGCAGTCCTTCTAGCGGGGGGGCTTATGAGCAGTTCTTC	CASSPSSGGAYEQFF
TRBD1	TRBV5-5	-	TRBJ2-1	TGTGCCAGCAGCTACGGGACAGGGGATGACTACAATGAGCAGTTCTTC	CASSYGTGDDYNEQFF
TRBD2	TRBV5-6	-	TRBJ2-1	TGTGCCAGCAGCTTGATCCAAGCTAGCGGGGGAATCAATGAGCAGTTCTTC	CASSLIQASGGINEQFF
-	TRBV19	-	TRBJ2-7	TGTGCCAGTAGTACAAAATCAAGGGGAGAGCAGTACTTC	CASSTKSRGEQYF
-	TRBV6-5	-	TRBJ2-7	TGTGCCAGCAAAAGGCGGGTGATCTCCTACGAGCAGTACTTC	CASKRRVISYEQYF